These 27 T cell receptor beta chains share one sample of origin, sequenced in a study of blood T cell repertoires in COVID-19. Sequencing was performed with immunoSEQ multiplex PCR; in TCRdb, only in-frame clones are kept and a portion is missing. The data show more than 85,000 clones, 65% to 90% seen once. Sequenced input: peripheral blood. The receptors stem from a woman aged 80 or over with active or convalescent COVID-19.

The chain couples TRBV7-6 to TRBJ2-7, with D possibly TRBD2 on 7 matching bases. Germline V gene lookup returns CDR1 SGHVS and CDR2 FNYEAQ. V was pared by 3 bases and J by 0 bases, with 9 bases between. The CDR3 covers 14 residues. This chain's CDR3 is CASSLGGASYEQYF. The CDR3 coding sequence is TGTGCCAGCAGCTTGGGGGGGGCCTCCTACGAGCAGTACTTC.

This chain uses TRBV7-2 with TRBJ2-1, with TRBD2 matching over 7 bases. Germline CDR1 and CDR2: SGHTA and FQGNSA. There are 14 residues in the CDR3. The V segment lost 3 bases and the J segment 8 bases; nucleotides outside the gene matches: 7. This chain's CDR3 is CASSFGGGPYEQFF. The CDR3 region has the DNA TGTGCCAGCAGCTTCGGGGGAGGGCCTTATGAGCAGTTCTTC.

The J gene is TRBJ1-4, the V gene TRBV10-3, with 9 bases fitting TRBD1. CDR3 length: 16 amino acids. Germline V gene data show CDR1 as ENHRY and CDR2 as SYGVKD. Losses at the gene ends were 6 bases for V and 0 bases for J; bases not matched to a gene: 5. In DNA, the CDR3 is TGTGCCATCAGCCCGGGACAGGGAACAACTAATGAAAAACTGTTTTTT. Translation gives CAISPGQGTTNEKLFF.

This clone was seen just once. The CDR3 region is CASSRSGTDTQYF. The CDR3 region has the DNA TGTGCCAGCAGCCGATCGGGCACAGATACGCAGTATTTT. This chain uses TRBV3-1 (or the pseudogene TRBV3-2) with TRBJ2-3; D is undetermined. The ends were cut back, 4 bases at V and 1 base at J, with 6 bases in the middle. Germline loops: CDR1 LGHDT, CDR2 YNNKEL (reference sequence). There are 13 residues in the CDR3.

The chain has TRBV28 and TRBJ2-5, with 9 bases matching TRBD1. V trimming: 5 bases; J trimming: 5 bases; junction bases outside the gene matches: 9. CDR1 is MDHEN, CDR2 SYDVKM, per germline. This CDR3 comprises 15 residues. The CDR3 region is CASSRPGTGRETQYF. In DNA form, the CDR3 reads TGTGCCAGCAGTCGCCCGGGGACAGGGAGGGAGACCCAGTACTTC. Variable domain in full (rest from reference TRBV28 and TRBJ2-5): DVKVTQSSRYLVKRTGEKVFLECVQDMDHENMFWYRQDPGLGLRLIYFSYDVKMKEKGDIPEGYSVSREKKERFSLILESASTNQTSMYLCASSRPGTGRETQYFGPGTRLLVL.

Here the CDR3 reads CASSLTGQSYEQYF. CDR3 DNA sequence: TGCGCCAGCAGCTTAACGGGACAGTCCTACGAGCAGTACTTC. The chain links TRBV5-1 to TRBJ2-7; TRBD1 aligns across 7 bases. V lost 2 bases and J lost 1; bases outside the gene matches: 3. Germline values: CDR1 SGHRS, CDR2 YFSETQ. The CDR3 loop spans 14 amino acids.

In DNA form, the CDR3 reads TGTGCCAGCAGCCAACTACAGGGGGCCGTGGGAGCTTTCTTT. Its translation is CASSQLQGAVGAFF. The rearrangement joins TRBV3-1 (or the pseudogene TRBV3-2) to TRBJ1-1; 9 bases are shared with TRBD1. The CDR3 length is 14 residues. Germline V gives CDR1 LGHDT, CDR2 YNNKEL (reference sequence). Unmatched junction bases numbered 8, after V lost 2 bases and J lost 10 bases.

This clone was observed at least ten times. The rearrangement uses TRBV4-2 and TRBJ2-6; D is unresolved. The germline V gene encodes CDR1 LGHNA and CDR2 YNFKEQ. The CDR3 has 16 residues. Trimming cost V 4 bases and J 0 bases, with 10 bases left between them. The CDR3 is CASSRERVSGANVLTF. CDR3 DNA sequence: TGTGCCAGCAGCCGAGAAAGAGTCTCTGGGGCCAACGTCCTGACTTTC.

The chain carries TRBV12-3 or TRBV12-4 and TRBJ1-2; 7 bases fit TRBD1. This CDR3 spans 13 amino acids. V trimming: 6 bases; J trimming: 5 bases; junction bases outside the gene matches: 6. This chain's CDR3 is CASSQQGRYGYTF. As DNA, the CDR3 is TGTGCCAGCAGCCAACAGGGGCGGTATGGCTACACCTTC.

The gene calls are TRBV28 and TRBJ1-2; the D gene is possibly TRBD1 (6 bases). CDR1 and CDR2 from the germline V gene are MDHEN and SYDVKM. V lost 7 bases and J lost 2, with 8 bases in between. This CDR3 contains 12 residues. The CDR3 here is CASNQGNYGYTF. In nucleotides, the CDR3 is TGTGCCAGCAACCAGGGGAACTATGGCTACACCTTC.

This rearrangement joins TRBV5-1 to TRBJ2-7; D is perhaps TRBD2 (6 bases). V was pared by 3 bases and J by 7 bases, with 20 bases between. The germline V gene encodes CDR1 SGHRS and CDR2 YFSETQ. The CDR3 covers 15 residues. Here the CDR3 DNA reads TGCGCCAGCAGCTCCGAGGGTCCCCATGGAGGGGAGCAGTACTTC. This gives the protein CASSSEGPHGGEQYF. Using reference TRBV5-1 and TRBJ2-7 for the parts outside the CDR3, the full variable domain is KAGVTQTPRYLIKTRGQQVTLSCSPISGHRSVSWYQQTPGQGLQFLFEYFSETQRNKGNFPGRFSGRQFSNSRSEMNVSTLELGDSALYLCASSSEGPHGGEQYFGPGTRLTVT.

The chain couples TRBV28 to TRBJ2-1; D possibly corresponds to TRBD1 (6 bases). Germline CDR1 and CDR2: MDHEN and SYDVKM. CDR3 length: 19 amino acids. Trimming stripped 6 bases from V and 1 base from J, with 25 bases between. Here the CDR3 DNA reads TGTGCCAGCAGCGACCCCCGGGACACGACTTCATCATCCTACAATGAGCAGTTCTTC. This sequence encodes CASSDPRDTTSSSYNEQFF.

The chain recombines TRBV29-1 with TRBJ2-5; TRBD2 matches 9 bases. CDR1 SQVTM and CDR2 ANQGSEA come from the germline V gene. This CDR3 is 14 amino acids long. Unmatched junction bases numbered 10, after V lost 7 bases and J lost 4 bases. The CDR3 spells CSASSRAGGETQYF. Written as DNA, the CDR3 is TGCAGCGCCAGCTCCAGAGCGGGAGGAGAGACCCAGTACTTC. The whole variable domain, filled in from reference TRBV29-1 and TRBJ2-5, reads SAVISQKPSRDICQRGTSLTIQCQVDSQVTMMFWYRQQPGQSLTLIATANQGSEATYESGFVIDKFPISRPNLTFSTLTVSNMSPEDSSIYLCSASSRAGGETQYFGPGTRLLVL.

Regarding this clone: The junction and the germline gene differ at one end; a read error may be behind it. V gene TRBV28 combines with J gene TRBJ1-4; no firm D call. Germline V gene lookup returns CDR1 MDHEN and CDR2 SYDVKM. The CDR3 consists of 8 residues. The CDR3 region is CASSPRLF. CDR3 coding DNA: TGTGCCAGCAGTCCGCGGCTTTTT.

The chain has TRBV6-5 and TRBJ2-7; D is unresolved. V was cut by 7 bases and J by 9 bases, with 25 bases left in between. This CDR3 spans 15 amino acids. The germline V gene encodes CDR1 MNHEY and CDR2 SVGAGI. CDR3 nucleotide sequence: TGTGCCAGCATCGCCTTCTCGTCGGGTCCGAAAAGGCAGTACTTC. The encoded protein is CASIAFSSGPKRQYF.

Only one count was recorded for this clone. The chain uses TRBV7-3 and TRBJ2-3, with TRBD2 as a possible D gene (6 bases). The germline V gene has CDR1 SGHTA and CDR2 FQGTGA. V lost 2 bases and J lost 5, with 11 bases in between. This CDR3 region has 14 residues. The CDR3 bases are TGTGCCAGCAGCTTATCGGGAGTCGAAGATACGCAGTATTTT. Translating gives CASSLSGVEDTQYF.

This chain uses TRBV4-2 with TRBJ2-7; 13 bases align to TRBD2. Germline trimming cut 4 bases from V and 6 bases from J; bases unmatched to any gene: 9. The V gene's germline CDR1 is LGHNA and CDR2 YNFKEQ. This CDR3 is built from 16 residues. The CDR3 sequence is CASSLVTSGRVPEQYF. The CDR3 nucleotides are TGTGCCAGCAGCCTCGTTACTAGCGGGAGGGTTCCCGAGCAGTACTTC.

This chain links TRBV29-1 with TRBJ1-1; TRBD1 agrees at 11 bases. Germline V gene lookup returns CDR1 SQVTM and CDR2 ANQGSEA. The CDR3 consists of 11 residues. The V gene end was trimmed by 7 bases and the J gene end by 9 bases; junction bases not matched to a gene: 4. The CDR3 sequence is CSASDRGQAFF. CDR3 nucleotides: TGCAGCGCCTCGGACAGGGGGCAAGCTTTCTTT.

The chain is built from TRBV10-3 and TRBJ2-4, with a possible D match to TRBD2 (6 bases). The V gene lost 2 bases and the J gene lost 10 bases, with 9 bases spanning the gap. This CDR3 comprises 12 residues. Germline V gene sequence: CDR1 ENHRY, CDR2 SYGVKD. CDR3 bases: TGTGCCATCAGTGAGACCGGGAGAATTCAGTACTTC. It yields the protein CAISETGRIQYF.

CDR3 DNA: TGTGCCAGCAGCTTGTTAGGCGGAGGAGGAGATACGCAGTATTTT. This encodes CASSLLGGGGDTQYF. The chain carries TRBV7-9 and TRBJ2-3, with D maybe TRBD2 (5 bases). V lost 3 bases, J lost 5 bases, and 15 bases lay in between. The CDR3 is made up of 15 amino acids. The germline V gene encodes CDR1 SEHNR and CDR2 FQNEAQ (reference sequence).

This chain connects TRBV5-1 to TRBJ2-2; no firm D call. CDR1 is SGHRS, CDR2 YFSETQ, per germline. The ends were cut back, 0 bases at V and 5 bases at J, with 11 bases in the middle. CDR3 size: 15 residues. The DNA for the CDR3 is TGCGCCAGCAGCTTGGTTCAGATTTATACCGGGGAGCTGTTTTTT. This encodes CASSLVQIYTGELFF.

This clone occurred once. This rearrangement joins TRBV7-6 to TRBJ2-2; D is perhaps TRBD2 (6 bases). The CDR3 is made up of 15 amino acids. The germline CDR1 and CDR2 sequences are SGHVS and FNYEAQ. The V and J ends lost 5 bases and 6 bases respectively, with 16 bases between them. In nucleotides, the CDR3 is TGTGCCAGCAGCAGGCGGGACGGCGAATCCGGGGAGCTGTTTTTT. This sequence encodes CASSRRDGESGELFF.

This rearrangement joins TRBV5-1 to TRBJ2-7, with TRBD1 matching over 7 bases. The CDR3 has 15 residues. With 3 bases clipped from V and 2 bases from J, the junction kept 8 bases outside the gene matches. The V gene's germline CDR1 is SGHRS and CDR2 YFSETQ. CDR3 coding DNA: TGCGCCAGCAGCTCGGGACAGCCCAACCCCTACGAGCAGTACTTC. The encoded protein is CASSSGQPNPYEQYF.

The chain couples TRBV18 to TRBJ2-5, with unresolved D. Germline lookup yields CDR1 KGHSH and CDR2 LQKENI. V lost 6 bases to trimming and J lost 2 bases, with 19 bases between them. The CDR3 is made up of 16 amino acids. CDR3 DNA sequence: TGTGCCAGCTCCCAAAGTGGTGGGCAGGCACAAGAGACCCAGTACTTC. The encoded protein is CASSQSGGQAQETQYF.

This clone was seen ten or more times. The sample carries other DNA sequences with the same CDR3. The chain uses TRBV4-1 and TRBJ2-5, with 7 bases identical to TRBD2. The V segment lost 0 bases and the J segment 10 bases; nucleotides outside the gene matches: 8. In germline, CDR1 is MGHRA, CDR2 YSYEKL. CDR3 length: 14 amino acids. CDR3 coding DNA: TGCGCCAGCAGCCAAGATCTAGAAGGGAGGGTCCAGTACTTC. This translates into CASSQDLEGRVQYF.

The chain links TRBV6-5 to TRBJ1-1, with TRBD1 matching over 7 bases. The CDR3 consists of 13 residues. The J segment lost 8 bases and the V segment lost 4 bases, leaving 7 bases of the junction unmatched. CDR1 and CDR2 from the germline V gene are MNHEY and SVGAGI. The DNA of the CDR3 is TGTGCCAGCAGTTGGCGGGACAGAGGGGAAGCTTTCTTT. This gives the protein CASSWRDRGEAFF.

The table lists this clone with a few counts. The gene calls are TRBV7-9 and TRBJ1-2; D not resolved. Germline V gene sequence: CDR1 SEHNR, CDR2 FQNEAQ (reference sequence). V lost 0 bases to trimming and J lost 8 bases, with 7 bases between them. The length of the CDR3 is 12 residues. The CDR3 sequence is CASSLAEYGYTF. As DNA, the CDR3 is TGTGCCAGCAGCTTAGCTGAGTACGGCTACACCTTC.